These 15 T cell receptor beta chains share one sample of origin, sequenced in a study of blood T cell repertoires in COVID-19. Sequencing used immunoSEQ multiplex PCR; TCRdb keeps in-frame clones, though not all of them. The top ten hold approximately 13% of the sample, which has a few hundred thousand clones, roughly 90% seen once. Material for sequencing was peripheral blood. These receptors were taken from a woman aged 55-75 years with acute or convalescent COVID-19.

This rearrangement joins TRBV11-2 to TRBJ2-3, with TRBD1 as a possible D gene (6 bases). The ends were cut back, 2 bases at V and 5 bases at J, with 8 bases in the middle. The CDR3 consists of 13 residues. CDR1 is SGHAT, CDR2 FQNNGV, per germline. The CDR3 bases are TGTGCCAGCAGCTTAACAGGGCGAGATACGCAGTATTTT. Protein sequence: CASSLTGRDTQYF.

The chain carries TRBV12-3 or TRBV12-4 and TRBJ1-3; D is unresolved. CDR3 length: 11 amino acids. V dropped 5 bases and J dropped 10 bases, with 9 bases sitting between them. The CDR3 sequence is CASSGEGTIYF. In nucleotides, the CDR3 is TGTGCCAGCAGTGGGGAGGGTACCATATATTTT.

The gene calls are TRBV7-2 and TRBJ2-3; D might be TRBD2 (7 bases). V gave up 8 bases and J gave up 4 bases, with 22 bases separating them. Germline lookup yields CDR1 SGHTA and CDR2 FQGNSA. This CDR3 has 16 amino acids. CDR3 sequence (DNA): TGTGCCAGCCCCCAAGGGGGGGGAGGGAGTGCAGATACGCAGTATTTT. It translates to CASPQGGGGSADTQYF.

The chain recombines TRBV10-3 with TRBJ2-7; TRBD2 aligns across 7 bases. This CDR3 comprises 14 residues. Germline V gene data show CDR1 as ENHRY and CDR2 as SYGVKD. V gave up 0 bases and J gave up 6 bases; unmatched junction bases: 5. The CDR3: CAISESGRDGEQYF. In DNA, the CDR3 is TGTGCCATCAGTGAGTCGGGGAGGGATGGCGAGCAGTACTTC.

The chain couples TRBV3-1 (or the pseudogene TRBV3-2) to TRBJ1-6, with no clear D. Germline CDR1 is LGHDT and CDR2 is YNNKEL (reference sequence). This CDR3 region has 13 residues. V was shortened by 2 bases and J by 10 bases, with 9 bases between the two germline ends. The CDR3 loop reads CASSQLEVSPLHF. The CDR3 DNA reads as TGTGCCAGCAGCCAACTAGAAGTCTCACCCCTCCACTTT.

DNA for the CDR3: TGTGCCATCAGTGAGTCCATAGACAGCGAATTAAAGCCCCAGCATTTT. Its translation: CAISESIDSELKPQHF. The rearrangement uses TRBV10-3 and TRBJ1-5; a weak D match, TRBD1 (5 bases). Germline CDR1 ENHRY, CDR2 SYGVKD. This CDR3 has 16 amino acids. V lost 0 bases and J 8 bases, leaving 17 bases between the germline ends.

V gene TRBV7-9 combines with J gene TRBJ1-4; possible D gene TRBD1, 6 bases. Germline CDR1 reads SEHNR; CDR2 reads FQNEAQ (reference sequence). This CDR3 is built from 14 residues. Trimming left V 1 base short and J 8 bases short, with 11 bases between. The CDR3 reads CASSLGGGEEKLFF. The CDR3 DNA sequence: TGTGCCAGCAGCTTAGGCGGGGGCGAAGAAAAACTGTTTTTT.

The chain carries TRBV27 and TRBJ2-7, with D possibly being TRBD1 (8 bases). The germline V and J ends were trimmed by 3 bases and 2 bases, with 20 bases remaining between them. Germline CDR1 is MNHEY and CDR2 is SMNVEV (reference sequence). The CDR3 sequence is 17 residues long. The CDR3, as DNA: TGTGCCAGCAGTTTCATCCAACAGGGGGGGGATCCCTACGAGCAGTACTTC. Translation gives CASSFIQQGGDPYEQYF.

The chain employs TRBV21-1 and TRBJ2-1; TRBD2 reflects the table's D call only, with no check against the DNA. TRBV21-1 is a listed pseudogene. The CDR3 has 16 amino acids. The CDR3 DNA sequence: TGTGCCAGCAGCAAAAGTAGCGGGCGCAGGTACAATGAGCAGTTCTTC. Translating gives CASSKSSGRRYNEQFF.

This rearrangement joins TRBV11-3 to TRBJ1-1; no firm D call. With 5 bases removed from V and 4 bases from J, the gap between germline ends came to 11 bases. CDR1 and CDR2 from the germline V gene are SGHNT and YENEEA. The CDR3 extends over 13 amino acids. The CDR3, as DNA: TGTGCCAGCAGCCAACGACTCGGCACTGAAGCTTTCTTT. Amino acid sequence: CASSQRLGTEAFF. Looking up the rest from reference TRBV11-3 and TRBJ1-1 gives the full variable domain: EAGVVQSPRYKIIEKKQPVAFWCNPISGHNTLYWYLQNLGQGPELLIRYENEEAVDDSQLPKDRFSAERLKGVDSTLKIQPAELGDSAVYLCASSQRLGTEAFFGQGTRLTVV.

The chain links TRBV5-5 to TRBJ1-2; no definite D call. This CDR3 is 13 amino acids long. The V end was cut by 1 base, the J end by 3 bases, with 7 bases between. Germline CDR1 is SGHKS and CDR2 is YYEKEE (reference sequence). The DNA of the CDR3 is TGTGCCAGCAGCTTGCGAGGATACTATGGCTACACCTTC. Translation: CASSLRGYYGYTF.

This chain connects TRBV2 to TRBJ2-5; no reliable D call. Germline CDR1 is SNHLY and CDR2 is FYNNEI. Deletions cut 7 bases from V and 2 bases from J, with 11 bases between. CDR3 length: 13 residues. DNA of the CDR3: TGTGCCAGCAACCGGGTCCTTCAAGAGACCCAGTACTTC. It translates to CASNRVLQETQYF.

V usage is TRBV7-2 and J usage is TRBJ2-1, with a weak D call TRBD2 (6 bases). CDR3 length: 16 amino acids. V was shortened by 3 bases and J by 8 bases, with 20 bases between the two germline ends. CDR1 is SGHTA, CDR2 FQGNSA, per germline. The CDR3 DNA is TGTGCCAGCAGCTTCGGGACTCGCGGGATCCGGGATGAGCAGTTCTTC. Amino acid sequence: CASSFGTRGIRDEQFF.

The CDR3 sequence is CATSDLLTGIGNTIYF. As DNA, the CDR3 is TGTGCCACCAGTGATTTGTTGACAGGGATTGGAAACACCATATATTTT. J is TRBJ1-3 and V is TRBV24-1; TRBD1 aligns across 7 bases. The length of the CDR3 is 16 residues. Trimming removed 0 bases from V and 3 bases from J; junction bases left unmatched: 4. The V gene's germline CDR1 is KGHDR and CDR2 SFDVKD.

The chain recombines TRBV19 with TRBJ1-6, with D possibly matching TRBD1 (6 bases). The CDR3 totals 15 residues. V lost 5 bases and J lost 10, with 18 bases in between. Germline V gene sequence: CDR1 LNHDA, CDR2 SQIVND (reference sequence). The CDR3 DNA reads TGTGCCAGTAGTCGTACAGGGTCGGACGGGTCACCCCTCCACTTT. Protein sequence: CASSRTGSDGSPLHF. Full variable domain (outside the CDR3, taken from reference TRBV19 and TRBJ1-6): DGGITQSPKYLFRKEGQNVTLSCEQNLNHDAMYWYRQDPGQGLRLIYYSQIVNDFQKGDIAEGYSVSREKKESFPLTVTSAQKNPTAFYLCASSRTGSDGSPLHFGNGTRLTVT.